This T cell receptor beta chain was captured in a study of blood T cell repertoires in COVID-19. Study-wide background: The samples span acute and convalescent COVID-19 from the United States, Italy and Spain. PBMCs, B-cell-depleted T cells, or T cells were the source of the cDNA or gDNA that made up the material.

This clone was seen a single time. With 9 bases clipped from V and 15 bases from J, the junction kept 5 bases outside the gene matches. Germline V gene data show CDR1 as WNHNN and CDR2 as SYGVQD (reference sequence). The CDR3 runs 10 residues. Per the original data handling: By means of reference gene primer amplification, nucleated cell counts were estimated. TCRdb's table, derived via immunoSEQ multiplex PCR, lists solely in-frame clones and lacks some. D and trimming were read from the DNA, whereas the V and J calls and clone size are those reported in that table. The sample lists a few hundred thousand clones, roughly 80% occurring once.

Material for sequencing was peripheral blood. This receptor was taken from a woman in her forties or fifties with acute or convalescent COVID-19. The chain is built from TRBV10-1 and TRBJ2-1, with 10 bases lining up with TRBD1. CDR3 sequence (DNA): TGCGCCAGGAAGGGACAGGGGCCGTTCTTC. This encodes CARKGQGPFF.